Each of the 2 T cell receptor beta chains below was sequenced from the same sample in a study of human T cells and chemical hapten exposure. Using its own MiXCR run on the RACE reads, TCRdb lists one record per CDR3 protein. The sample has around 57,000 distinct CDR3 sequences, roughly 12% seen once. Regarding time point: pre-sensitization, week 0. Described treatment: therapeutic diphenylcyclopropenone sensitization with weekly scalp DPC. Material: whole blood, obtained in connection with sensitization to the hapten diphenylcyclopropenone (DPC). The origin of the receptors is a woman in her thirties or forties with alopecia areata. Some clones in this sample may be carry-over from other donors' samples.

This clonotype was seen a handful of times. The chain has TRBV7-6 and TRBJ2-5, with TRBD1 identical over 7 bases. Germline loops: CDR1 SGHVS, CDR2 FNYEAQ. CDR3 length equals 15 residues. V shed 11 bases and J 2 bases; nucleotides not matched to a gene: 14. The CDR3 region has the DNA TGTGCCGGCGTACAGACAGGGTCAAGACAAGAGACCCAGTACTTC. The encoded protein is CAGVQTGSRQETQYF. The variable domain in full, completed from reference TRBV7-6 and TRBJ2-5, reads GAGVSQSPRYKVTKRGQDVALRCDPISGHVSLYWYRQALGQGPEFLTYFNYEAQQDKSGLPNDRFSAERPEGSISTLTIQRTEQRDSAMYRCAGVQTGSRQETQYFGPGTRLLVL.

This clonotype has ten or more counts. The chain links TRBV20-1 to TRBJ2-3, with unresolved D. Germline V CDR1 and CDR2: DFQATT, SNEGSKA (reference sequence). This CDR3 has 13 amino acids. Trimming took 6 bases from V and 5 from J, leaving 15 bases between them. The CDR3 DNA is TGCAGTGCCTTGGACCCCAAGAGAGATACGCAGTATTTT. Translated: CSALDPKRDTQYF.